The 14 T cell receptor beta chains listed next were all sequenced from one sample in a study of T cell clonality in common variable immunodeficiency (dated by TCRdb to the mid-2010s). Libraries were built with the immunoSEQ multiplex PCR assay. TCRdb took over this immuneACCESS table, retaining in-frame rearrangements with V and J assigned. Such tables are incomplete; in checked studies, under half of the missing clones stem from an unresolved V gene, and the remainder is unexplained. This sample contains 35,000 to 55,000 clones, none of which is a singleton. The top ten clones comprise 0.68% of the sample. The sequenced sample consisted of peripheral blood mononuclear cells. These TCRs come from a person between 18 and 70 years old in good health.

This clone has at least ten counts. The sequenced fragment ends 3 residues before the CDR3 boundary, so the rest is inferred from the germline J gene. This chain connects TRBV19 to TRBJ2-5; D uncertain. The CDR3 contains 12 residues. The germline V gene encodes CDR1 LNHDA and CDR2 SQIVND (reference sequence). Trimming pared 5 bases from V and 4 bases from J, leaving 8 bases between. CDR3 protein: CASSFAGETQYF. The covered CDR3 bases are TGTGCCAGTAGTTTCGCAGGAGAGACC. The full variable domain, in which reference TRBV19 and TRBJ2-5 provide the parts outside the CDR3, is DGGITQSPKYLFRKEGQNVTLSCEQNLNHDAMYWYRQDPGQGLRLIYYSQIVNDFQKGDIAEGYSVSREKKESFPLTVTSAQKNPTAFYLCASSFAGETQYFGPGTRLLVL.

This clone occurred many times. Read sequence stops 3 residues before the CDR3 end, and the germline J gene provides the missing end. The chain combines TRBV9 with TRBJ2-1; TRBD2 matches at 10 bases. The CDR3 totals 16 residues. CDR1 SGDLS and CDR2 YYNGEE come from the germline V gene. Trimming took 4 bases from V and 5 from J; bases not matched to a gene: 9. The CDR3 spells CASSLRWTSGDNEQFF. The part of the CDR3 DNA that was read is TGTGCCAGCAGCCTACGATGGACTAGCGGTGACAATGAG.

This clone has a count of ten or more. The CDR3 end falls 3 residues outside the read, so it is completed with the germline J gene. The chain is built from TRBV7-9 and TRBJ1-2, with 9 bases matching TRBD1. CDR3 size: 15 residues. Germline V gene lookup returns CDR1 SEHNR and CDR2 FQNEAQ (reference sequence). V was clipped by 4 bases and J by 4 bases; unmatched bases: 7. The CDR3 bases that were read are TGTGCCAGCAGCTCCTTACAGGGGGCTGGCTATGGC. It encodes CASSSLQGAGYG. The whole CDR3 region reads CASSSLQGAGYGYTF.

This clone was counted ten times or more. The read terminates 3 residues before the CDR3 end, so the remaining end is supplied by the germline J gene. The chain combines TRBV20-1 with TRBJ1-2, with no clear D. Germline assignment: CDR1 DFQATT and CDR2 SNEGSKA (reference sequence). This CDR3 is 13 amino acids long. V gave up 5 bases and J gave up 4 bases, with 14 bases separating them. CDR3 DNA (partial): TGCAGTGCTTCGAGCCAGCCGGGCTATGGC. Its translation is CSASSQPGYG. The full-length CDR3 reads as CSASSQPGYGYTF.

Ten or more counts support this clone. The read terminates 3 residues ahead of where the CDR3 ends, so the germline J gene completes it. V is TRBV15 and J is TRBJ1-5; D remains ambiguous. V shed 4 bases and J shed 0 bases, with 16 bases lying between them. This CDR3 has 17 amino acids. Germline V lookup: CDR1 LNHNV, CDR2 YYDKDF (reference sequence). Partial CDR3 DNA: TGTGCCACCAGCACGCCCTTCCTGGCAAATAGCAATCAGCCC. The encoded protein is CATSTPFLANSNQP. The CDR3 as a whole reads CATSTPFLANSNQPQHF.

This clone was counted ten times or more. The DNA ends 3 residues before the CDR3 does, and the rest of the CDR3 is filled in from the germline J gene. This rearrangement joins TRBV5-1 to TRBJ1-1; D may be TRBD1 (5 bases). V was trimmed by 1 base and J by 4 bases, leaving 8 bases between them. Germline V gene lookup returns CDR1 SGHRS and CDR2 YFSETQ. The CDR3 runs to 13 residues. The CDR3 is CASSLLRGTEAFF. Incomplete CDR3 DNA: TGCGCCAGCAGCTTGTTAAGGGGCACTGAA.

This clone was seen many times. The read ends 3 residues early relative to the CDR3; the germline J gene fills the gap. The V and J genes are TRBV4-1 and TRBJ2-5; 9 positions agree with TRBD1. This CDR3 has 15 amino acids. The trim removed 1 base at V and 4 bases at J, leaving 4 bases unmatched. Germline V CDR1 and CDR2: MGHRA, YSYEKL. CDR3 in amino acids: CASSQARQGVETQYF. Incomplete CDR3 DNA: TGCGCCAGCAGCCAAGCGAGACAGGGGGTAGAGACC.

This clone was picked up many times. The observed sequence ends 3 residues before the CDR3 terminus, with the missing tail filled in from the germline J gene. This chain links TRBV6-2 or TRBV6-3 with TRBJ1-1, with 9 positions matching TRBD1. Trimming at V came to 3 bases and at J to 7 bases, leaving 6 bases not matched to a gene. The CDR3 length is 14 residues. Germline lookup yields CDR1 MNHEY and CDR2 SVGEGT. The CDR3 protein is CASSYTGGLVEAFF. The DNA read from the CDR3 is TGTGCCAGCAGTTATACAGGGGGCCTGGTTGAA.

Concerning this clone: Read coverage stops 3 residues before the CDR3 terminus; the germline J gene supplies the remainder. The chain uses TRBV10-2 and TRBJ2-1, with 12 positions matching TRBD1. CDR3 size: 14 residues. With 6 bases clipped from V and 6 bases from J, the junction kept 3 bases outside the gene matches. Germline V CDR1 and CDR2: WSHSY, SAAADI. The CDR3 sequence: CASSGTGGINEQFF. The sequenced part of the CDR3 DNA is TGCGCCAGCAGCGGGACAGGGGGCATCAATGAG.

This clone appeared many times. The read finishes 3 residues shy of the CDR3 end, and the germline J gene is used to complete it. The V and J genes are TRBV2 and TRBJ2-5; D is ambiguous. V was cut by 8 bases and J by 5 bases, with 9 bases left in between. The length of the CDR3 is 11 residues. Germline V gene lookup returns CDR1 SNHLY and CDR2 FYNNEI. CDR3 DNA (partial): TGTGCCAGCGCTATCCCGGAGACC. Encoded protein: CASAIPET. From start to end, the CDR3 is CASAIPETQYF.

At least ten counts were recorded for this clone. The sequenced fragment ends 3 residues before the CDR3 boundary, so the rest is inferred from the germline J gene. The chain couples TRBV4-2 to TRBJ2-1, with TRBD2 matching over 8 bases. This CDR3 comprises 15 residues. Per germline, CDR1 LGHNA and CDR2 YNFKEQ. With V trimmed by 2 bases and J by 9 bases, 9 bases remained unmatched. CDR3 in amino acids: CASSQSSGGAAEQFF. The sequenced CDR3 bases are TGTGCCAGCAGCCAATCGTCGGGGGGGGCCGCTGAG.

This clone was seen many times. The observed sequence ends 3 residues before the CDR3 terminus, with the missing tail filled in from the germline J gene. The genes are TRBV14 and TRBJ1-5; D unresolved. Germline CDR1 SGHDN, CDR2 FVKESK. Trimming took 5 bases from V and 6 from J, leaving 11 bases between them. The CDR3 has 13 residues. The part of the CDR3 DNA that was read is TGTGCCAGCAGCGTAGGATCGGGTCAGCCC. It yields the protein CASSVGSGQP. The whole CDR3 reads CASSVGSGQPQHF. The full variable domain, in which reference TRBV14 and TRBJ1-5 provide the parts outside the CDR3, is EAGVTQFPSHSVIEKGQTVTLRCDPISGHDNLYWYRRVMGKEIKFLLHFVKESKQDESGMPNNRFLAERTGGTYSTLKVQPAELEDSGVYFCASSVGSGQPQHFGDGTRLSIL.

This clone was recorded many times. The read is 3 residues too short to cover the CDR3 end, so that end is filled in from the germline J gene. This chain connects TRBV11-2 to TRBJ1-5; weak D call: TRBD1 (5 bases). The CDR3 consists of 14 residues. Germline lookup yields CDR1 SGHAT and CDR2 FQNNGV. V lost 3 bases and J lost 6, with 12 bases in between. CDR3 sequence: CASSLGTALQPQHF. The part of the CDR3 DNA that was read is TGTGCCAGCAGCTTGGGGACTGCGCTTCAGCCC.

This clone has a count of ten or more. The sequenced fragment ends 3 residues before the CDR3 boundary, so the rest is inferred from the germline J gene. The chain links TRBV30 to TRBJ2-3; 9 bases are shared with TRBD2. J gave up 2 bases and V 3 bases, and 6 bases lay outside the gene matches. Looked up from germline, CDR1 is GTSNPN and CDR2 is SVGIG (reference sequence). This CDR3 has 15 residues. The CDR3 is CAWRGLAGPTDTQYF. Partial CDR3 DNA: TGTGCCTGGAGGGGCCTAGCGGGGCCCACAGATACG.